This T cell receptor (beta chain) was documented in a study of T cell clonotyping in hematopoietic cell transplantation. General study results and limits: Higher Inverse Simpson Index values in graft donor and pretransplant recipient predicted broader posttransplant TCR diversity. CD4 and CD8 repertoire contributions could not be separated without sorting. Few recipient clonotypes overlapped donors; over 95% were de novo at given depth.

Recipients were bled about 28 days pretransplant and at posttransplant days 30, 100, 180. A note on this clone: Its cognate antigen is unknown.

TCRdb's table, derived via immunoSEQ multiplex PCR, lists solely in-frame clones and lacks some. In the table there are approximately 6,000 clones, around four fifths of which are singletons. The sequence was obtained from a male patient aged 45-59 years who had an allogeneic stem cell transplant from an unrelated donor, so the T cells may come from the graft donor. Some clones in this sample may be carry-over from other donors' samples. Sequencing used PBMCs, obtained 100 days after allogeneic stem cell transplant.

The CDR3 DNA reads as TGTGCCAGCAGCGACGTAAGCGTCCCCTACGAGCAGTACTTC. It specifies CASSDVSVPYEQYF. The rearrangement uses TRBV5-4 and TRBJ2-7; D is unclear. V was cut by 4 bases and J by 2 bases, with 13 bases left in between. The germline V gene encodes CDR1 SGHNT and CDR2 YYREEE (reference sequence). This CDR3 contains 14 residues.